This T cell receptor (beta chain) originates from a study of early T cells in non-severe SARS-CoV-2 infection. Study at large: The authors sequenced bulk RNA from unsorted whole blood, leaving chains unpaired.

This clonotype showed up many times. Its antigen is not known. Individual cDNA molecules carried attached unique molecular identifiers. One entry per CDR3 protein results from TCRdb running MiXCR on the 5' RACE reads. This sample has tens of thousands of distinct CDR3 sequences, with more than 5.5% found just once. CDR1 is DFQATT and CDR2 is SNEGSKA in the germline V gene (reference sequence). Germline trimming cut 1 base from V and 1 base from J; bases unmatched to any gene: 5. The CDR3 spans 16 residues. Findings and limits, study-wide: Matching results from VDJdb favored anti-spike CD8 responses, leaving private and CD4 specificities undetected.

The gene calls are TRBV20-1 and TRBJ2-1; 9 bases agree with TRBD1. The TCR originated in an adult who was a healthcare worker with PCR-confirmed SARS-CoV-2 infection or an uninfected control (not recorded which). This specimen was whole blood, taken at baseline. Here the CDR3 DNA reads TGCAGTGCTAGAGGGGGAGACAGGGGGTCCTACAATGAGCAGTTCTTC. Translated: CSARGGDRGSYNEQFF.